Following are 11 T cell receptor beta chains from one sample sequenced in a study of shared clonotypes between healthy human individuals. Using immunoSEQ multiplex PCR, the repertoire was profiled, and TCRdb retains in-frame clones only, with some absent. This sample has around 2.5 million clones, with 80% to 95% found just once. The sample comprised naive CD4+ T cells from PBMCs. Subset: CD45RA+ positively selected. Receptors originate from a young man in good health. Some clones in this sample may be carry-over from other donors' samples.

This sequence joins TRBV7-3 and TRBJ2-1; 9 bases are shared with TRBD2. Per the germline V gene, CDR1 is SGHTA and CDR2 is FQGTGA. The CDR3 contains 15 residues. V trimming: 2 bases; J trimming: 5 bases; junction bases outside the gene matches: 4. The CDR3 DNA follows: TGTGCCAGCAGCTTAGGCGGGAGGGAAAACAATGAGCAGTTCTTC. This codes for CASSLGGRENNEQFF.

This clone was observed a few times. This chain connects TRBV4-2 to TRBJ1-1; perhaps TRBD1 as D (5 bases). The CDR3 consists of 15 residues. V was clipped by 0 bases and J by 7 bases, with 15 bases between them. In germline, CDR1 is LGHNA, CDR2 YNFKEQ. The CDR3 region is CASSQEEGRIYEAFF. The CDR3 DNA follows: TGTGCCAGCAGCCAAGAAGAGGGGCGGATCTATGAAGCTTTCTTT.

The chain combines TRBV6-1 with TRBJ1-5; 7 bases match TRBD1. Per the germline V gene, CDR1 is MNHNS and CDR2 is SASEGT. V trimming: 6 bases; J trimming: 0 bases; junction bases outside the gene matches: 5. The CDR3 spans 15 residues. CDR3 residues: CASRGTAYSNQPQHF. The CDR3 bases are TGTGCCAGCAGGGGGACAGCATATAGCAATCAGCCCCAGCATTTT.

The rearrangement links TRBV6-4 to TRBJ2-5, with 9 bases aligning to TRBD2. The length of the CDR3 is 19 residues. Germline V CDR1 and CDR2: MRHNA, SNTAGT. Trimming removed 2 bases from V and 2 bases from J; junction bases left unmatched: 15. The CDR3: CASSDVGREGRRRQETQYF. CDR3 DNA sequence: TGTGCCAGCAGTGACGTCGGGCGGGAGGGCCGAAGGAGGCAAGAGACCCAGTACTTC.

J is TRBJ2-5 and V is TRBV6-5; tentatively, D is TRBD2 (6 bases). Germline CDR1 is MNHEY and CDR2 is SVGAGI. V lost 2 bases and J lost 1, with 14 bases in between. The CDR3 is made up of 16 amino acids. CDR3: CASSYRLGPGQETQYF. In DNA form, the CDR3 reads TGTGCCAGCAGTTACCGACTAGGGCCTGGCCAAGAGACCCAGTACTTC.

The V call is TRBV6-5, the J call TRBJ1-1; D unclear. Deletions cut 6 bases from V and 1 base from J, with 6 bases between. The CDR3 spans 12 residues. Germline V CDR1 and CDR2: MNHEY, SVGAGI. CDR3 protein: CASRHWNTEAFF. The CDR3 DNA follows: TGTGCCAGCAGACACTGGAACACTGAAGCTTTCTTT.

The gene calls are TRBV6-1 and TRBJ2-1; perhaps TRBD1 as D (8 bases). Per germline, CDR1 MNHNS and CDR2 SASEGT. Trimming removed 6 bases from V and 6 bases from J, with 15 bases in between. The CDR3 sequence is 14 residues long. The CDR3 sequence is CASSPTGEGNEQFF. In nucleotides, the CDR3 is TGTGCCAGCAGCCCGACAGGGGAGGGCAATGAGCAGTTCTTC.

This clone was detected once. This rearrangement joins TRBV7-9 to TRBJ1-3, with D uncertain. From germline, CDR1 is SEHNR and CDR2 FQNEAQ (reference sequence). The CDR3 spans 13 residues. The V gene lost 1 base and the J gene lost 14 bases, with 15 bases spanning the gap. CDR3 sequence (DNA): TGTGCCAGCAGCTTAGAATCGATTTTAGACGTATATTTT. Its translation is CASSLESILDVYF.

The chain combines TRBV5-4 with TRBJ1-1; D might be TRBD1 (5 bases). This CDR3 is 14 amino acids long. The germline V gene encodes CDR1 SGHNT and CDR2 YYREEE (reference sequence). Trimming cost V 4 bases and J 0 bases, with 10 bases left between them. CDR3 DNA: TGTGCCAGCAGCCCGGGACCCTTGAACACTGAAGCTTTCTTT. Its translation is CASSPGPLNTEAFF.

The chain couples TRBV28 to TRBJ2-2, with D possibly TRBD2 on 6 matching bases. CDR1 and CDR2 (germline): MDHEN, SYDVKM. V dropped 3 bases and J dropped 1 base, with 9 bases sitting between them. The CDR3 is made up of 15 amino acids. The CDR3 region is CASSFPSVNTGELFF. The CDR3 DNA reads as TGTGCCAGCAGTTTTCCTAGCGTGAACACCGGGGAGCTGTTTTTT.

To note about this clone: Different DNA sequences within this sample yield the same CDR3. The chain joins TRBV18 to TRBJ2-3; 8 bases align to TRBD2. CDR3 length: 14 amino acids. J lost 3 bases, V lost 3 bases, and 2 bases had no gene match. The V gene's germline CDR1 is KGHSH and CDR2 LQKENI. The CDR3 nucleotides read TGTGCCAGCTCACCCGGACTAGCTACAGATACGCAGTATTTT. Translation gives CASSPGLATDTQYF.